This T cell receptor beta chain was identified in a study of blood T cell repertoires in COVID-19. The repertoire was sequenced with immunoSEQ multiplex PCR; TCRdb's copy has only in-frame clones and lacks some. Of approximately 300,000 clones in the sample, roughly 90% are singletons; the top ten hold approximately 4%. The CDR3 length is 15 residues. The V end was cut by 1 base, the J end by 9 bases, with 22 bases between. From germline, CDR1 is GTSNPN and CDR2 SVGIG (reference sequence). The chain couples TRBV30 to TRBJ2-7, with D maybe TRBD1 (6 bases). This TCR was recovered from a woman between 45 and 65 years old with active or convalescent COVID-19. The source material was peripheral blood. CDR3 sequence: CAWSGANREIFGQYF. CDR3 bases: TGTGCCTGGAGTGGAGCAAACAGGGAAATCTTCGGGCAGTACTTC. The variable domain in full, completed from reference TRBV30 and TRBJ2-7, reads SQTIHQWPATLVQPVGSPLSLECTVEGTSNPNLYWYRQAAGRGLQLLFYSVGIGQISSEVPQNLSASRPQDRQFILSSKKLLLSDSGFYLCAWSGANREIFGQYFGPGTRLTVT.